A single sample gave rise to the 29 T cell receptor beta chains below, sequenced in a study of Ad26.COV2.S vaccination and SARS-CoV-2 variants (dated by TCRdb to 2020 to 2022). The library was produced with the immunoSEQ multiplex PCR assay. TCRdb obtained this table from immuneACCESS and retained in-frame rearrangements with V and J assigned. These tables miss some clones; where compared with another copy, unresolved V genes account for less than half of the shortfall, and the remainder is unexplained. The sample contains around 380,000 clones, approximately 91% of them found a single time. Under 4% of the sample comes from the top ten. The treatment or condition label on this specimen signifies: around 19 received Ad26.COV2.S at low or high dose, single or two shots; 5 received placebo; per-sample allocation not given. Repertoires of vaccine and placebo recipients were sequenced from samples taken on day 63 after the first injection.

This specimen consisted of peripheral blood, obtained in a trial of Ad26.COV2.S vaccine versus placebo. The receptors were gathered from a person aged 18 to 59 who received the Ad26.COV2.S COVID-19 vaccine or a placebo.

A single count supports this clone. This same CDR3 is encoded by further DNA sequences in the sample. For the CDR3, the DNA is TGCGCCAGCAGCTCCGGGGTCACTGAAGCTTTCTTT. This translates into CASSSGVTEAFF. The chain recombines TRBV5-1 with TRBJ1-1, with D unresolved. Between the trimmed V and J ends, which lost 3 bases and 4 bases, there was a span of 7 bases. The CDR3 has 12 residues. Germline V lookup: CDR1 SGHRS, CDR2 YFSETQ.

The V call is TRBV6-5, the J call TRBJ2-2, with TRBD2 as a possible D gene (5 bases). Germline V gives CDR1 MNHEY, CDR2 SVGAGI. V shed 6 bases and J shed 5 bases, with 13 bases lying between them. The CDR3 spans 14 residues. The CDR3 spells CASRLGSLTGELFF. CDR3 in DNA: TGTGCCAGCAGACTAGGGAGTTTGACCGGGGAGCTGTTTTTT.

V is TRBV12-3 or TRBV12-4 and J is TRBJ1-1; D call uncertain. The ends were cut back, 5 bases at V and 13 bases at J, with 17 bases in the middle. The CDR3 contains 12 residues. CDR3 loop: CASSPTGSRYFF. CDR3 DNA: TGTGCCAGCAGTCCCACCGGGTCACGCTATTTCTTT.

The V gene is TRBV6-5, the J gene TRBJ2-3, with 8 bases fitting TRBD2. In germline, CDR1 is MNHEY, CDR2 SVGAGI. The junction had 7 bases not matched to a gene; V was cut back by 8 bases and J by 6 bases. The CDR3 has 13 residues. The CDR3 bases are TGTGCCAGCTGGATGGCGGGGGGCGATACGCAGTATTTT. Amino acid sequence: CASWMAGGDTQYF.

The V gene is TRBV15, the J gene TRBJ1-2, with unresolved D. CDR1 and CDR2 from the germline V gene are LNHNV and YYDKDF (reference sequence). The CDR3 has 15 residues. Between the trimmed V and J ends, which lost 0 bases and 6 bases, there was a span of 14 bases. CDR3 residues: CATSRDRKGPNGYTF. In DNA, the CDR3 is TGTGCCACCAGCAGAGATCGGAAAGGGCCGAATGGCTACACCTTC. The full variable domain, rest sourced from reference TRBV15 and TRBJ1-2, is DAMVIQNPRYQVTQFGKPVTLSCSQTLNHNVMYWYQQKSSQAPKLLFHYYDKDFNNEADTPDNFQSRRPNTSFCFLDIRSPGLGDTAMYLCATSRDRKGPNGYTFGSGTRLTVV.

This rearrangement joins TRBV24-1 to TRBJ2-5; TRBD1 agrees at 7 bases. Losses at the gene ends were 5 bases for V and 7 bases for J; bases not matched to a gene: 6. Germline CDR1 KGHDR, CDR2 SFDVKD. The CDR3 covers 13 residues. The CDR3 DNA is TGTGCCACCAGTGTTGGACAGGACGGGACCCAGTACTTC. Its translation is CATSVGQDGTQYF.

The count of this clone is one. The chain recombines TRBV6-5 with TRBJ1-1; D unresolved. V gave up 0 bases and J gave up 0 bases, with 11 bases separating them. The V gene's germline CDR1 is MNHEY and CDR2 SVGAGI. The CDR3 runs 16 residues. The CDR3 is CASSYSGESVNTEAFF. The CDR3, as DNA: TGTGCCAGCAGTTACTCCGGAGAGTCTGTGAACACTGAAGCTTTCTTT.

The CDR3 region is CASSLRTVREETQYF. DNA for the CDR3: TGTGCCAGCAGCCTTCGGACAGTTCGAGAAGAGACCCAGTACTTC. The chain joins TRBV3-1 (or the pseudogene TRBV3-2) to TRBJ2-5, with D possibly TRBD1 on 6 matching bases. This CDR3 contains 15 residues. V dropped 4 bases and J dropped 3 bases, with 15 bases sitting between them. Germline V gene data show CDR1 as LGHDT and CDR2 as YNNKEL (reference sequence).

This chain uses TRBV5-5 with TRBJ2-7, with D possibly being TRBD1 (6 bases). This CDR3 is 19 amino acids long. Trimming took off 4 bases at V and 2 bases at J, with 28 bases between the two ends. The germline V gene encodes CDR1 SGHKS and CDR2 YYEKEE (reference sequence). The CDR3 sequence: CASSPHLYARGMKPYEQYF. Written as DNA, the CDR3 is TGTGCCAGCAGCCCCCACCTATACGCCAGGGGAATGAAGCCCTACGAGCAGTACTTC.

The rearrangement joins TRBV25-1 to TRBJ2-4; TRBD1 agrees at 9 bases. The CDR3 extends over 15 amino acids. V lost 3 bases to trimming and J lost 8 bases; unmatched junction nucleotides: 8. Germline V gives CDR1 MGHDK, CDR2 SYGVNS. The CDR3, as DNA: TGTGCCAGCAGTGATTTGGGGACAGGGAGGGACATTCAGTACTTC. Translation: CASSDLGTGRDIQYF.

The chain uses TRBV7-9 and TRBJ1-3; 9 bases map to TRBD1. Germline V CDR1 and CDR2: SEHNR, FQNEAQ (reference sequence). This CDR3 has 15 amino acids. V lost 5 bases and J lost 3; bases outside the gene matches: 5. Here the CDR3 DNA reads TGTGCCAGCAGCAATACAGGGGGCATTGGAAACACCATATATTTT. The encoded protein is CASSNTGGIGNTIYF. Combining the CDR3 with reference TRBV7-9 and TRBJ1-3 gives the whole variable domain DTGVSQNPRHKITKRGQNVTFRCDPISEHNRLYWYRQTLGQGPEFLTYFQNEAQLEKSRLLSDRFSAERPKGSFSTLEIQRTEQGDSAMYLCASSNTGGIGNTIYFGEGSWLTVV.

This clone was found a few times. This rearrangement joins TRBV2 to TRBJ1-1; no firm D call. The ends were cut back, 7 bases at V and 7 bases at J, with 7 bases in the middle. Germline V gene data show CDR1 as SNHLY and CDR2 as FYNNEI. The CDR3 runs to 10 residues. CDR3: CASKGIEAFF. The DNA for the CDR3 is TGTGCCAGCAAGGGAATTGAAGCTTTCTTT.

The V gene is TRBV3-1 (or the pseudogene TRBV3-2), the J gene TRBJ2-7; D remains ambiguous. V gave up 2 bases and J gave up 6 bases, with 14 bases separating them. The CDR3 sequence is 14 residues long. Per the germline V gene, CDR1 is LGHDT and CDR2 is YNNKEL (reference sequence). The CDR3, as DNA: TGTGCCAGCAGCCAAATAGGGAAGTCTCTCGAGCAGTACTTC. Its translation: CASSQIGKSLEQYF.

This clone was found once. V and J are TRBV12-3 or TRBV12-4 and TRBJ1-1; tentative D call: TRBD1 (6 bases). This CDR3 is 13 amino acids long. Trimming cost V 6 bases and J 5 bases, with 13 bases left between them. CDR3 in DNA: TGTGCCAGCAGCCGGGACATCCGGACTGAAGCTTTCTTT. This codes for CASSRDIRTEAFF.

The genes are TRBV7-8 and TRBJ2-7; 8 bases fit TRBD1. J gave up 1 base and V 6 bases, and 5 bases lay outside the gene matches. From germline, CDR1 is SGHVS and CDR2 FQNEAQ. This CDR3 comprises 14 residues. The CDR3 nucleotides are TGTGCCAGCAGATCTCACAGGGGGTCCTACGAGCAGTACTTC. Encoded protein: CASRSHRGSYEQYF.

This chain uses TRBV25-1 with TRBJ1-6; D may be TRBD1 (5 bases). Trimming took off 1 base at V and 8 bases at J, with 9 bases between the two ends. The CDR3 is made up of 14 amino acids. The germline gives CDR1 MGHDK, CDR2 SYGVNS. Here the CDR3 reads CASSEWGGDSPLHF. DNA of the CDR3: TGTGCCAGCAGTGAATGGGGGGGGGATTCACCCCTCCACTTT.

This chain connects TRBV7-8 to TRBJ1-5; D may be TRBD1 (6 bases). The CDR3 totals 17 residues. The germline V gene has CDR1 SGHVS and CDR2 FQNEAQ. V was trimmed by 2 bases and J by 0 bases, leaving 14 bases between them. CDR3 residues: CASSLYSGTNSNQPQHF. The DNA of the CDR3 is TGTGCCAGCAGCTTATATAGCGGGACAAATAGCAATCAGCCCCAGCATTTT.

The genes are TRBV2 and TRBJ1-4; the D is unclear. Germline V gene sequence: CDR1 SNHLY, CDR2 FYNNEI. The CDR3 is 19 amino acids. V was cut by 6 bases and J by 0 bases, with 23 bases left in between. The CDR3 region is CASRAGGPLQPATNEKLFF. In DNA form, the CDR3 reads TGTGCCAGCAGGGCAGGCGGTCCTCTACAACCTGCAACTAATGAAAAACTGTTTTTT.

V gene TRBV19 combines with J gene TRBJ1-1, with TRBD1 matching over 7 bases. Germline V gives CDR1 LNHDA, CDR2 SQIVND (reference sequence). This CDR3 has 14 residues. V was pared by 5 bases and J by 4 bases, with 7 bases of the junction left unmatched. CDR3 in DNA: TGTGCCAGTAGTCTAACAGGGGACGCCACTGAAGCTTTCTTT. Translated: CASSLTGDATEAFF. Complete variable domain (other parts from reference TRBV19 and TRBJ1-1): DGGITQSPKYLFRKEGQNVTLSCEQNLNHDAMYWYRQDPGQGLRLIYYSQIVNDFQKGDIAEGYSVSREKKESFPLTVTSAQKNPTAFYLCASSLTGDATEAFFGQGTRLTVV.

The CDR3 bases are TGTGCCAGCACGACTGAAGCTTTCTTT. It encodes CASTTEAFF. The J gene is TRBJ1-1, the V gene TRBV27; no firm D call. The CDR3 runs 9 residues. V dropped 7 bases and J dropped 5 bases, with 2 bases sitting between them. CDR1 is MNHEY and CDR2 is SMNVEV in the germline V gene (reference sequence).

This clone has just one count. The CDR3 reads CASSLASRTGVAFF. CDR3 nucleotide sequence: TGTGCCAGCAGCTTAGCCTCGCGGACAGGCGTAGCTTTCTTT. The rearrangement joins TRBV7-8 to TRBJ1-1; 7 nucleotides match TRBD1. There are 14 residues in the CDR3. Germline CDR1 reads SGHVS; CDR2 reads FQNEAQ. The V and J ends lost 0 bases and 10 bases, in that order; junction bases with no gene match: 8.

The V and J genes are TRBV21-1 and TRBJ1-6. TRBV21-1 counts as a pseudogene. This CDR3 contains 11 residues. In nucleotides, the CDR3 is TGTGCCAGCAGCATAGACTCACCCCTCCACTTT. This translates into CASSIDSPLHF.

This chain joins TRBV11-2 and TRBJ1-1, with D possibly being TRBD1 (5 bases). The CDR3 spans 14 residues. V was cut by 0 bases and J by 4 bases, with 9 bases left in between. Germline V gives CDR1 SGHAT, CDR2 FQNNGV. The CDR3 region is CASSLDSGGTEAFF. CDR3 DNA sequence: TGTGCCAGCAGCTTAGATAGTGGGGGCACTGAAGCTTTCTTT.

The chain recombines TRBV6-5 with TRBJ1-2; D is unresolved. Per the germline V gene, CDR1 is MNHEY and CDR2 is SVGAGI. V shed 0 bases and J shed 7 bases, with 18 bases lying between them. CDR3 length equals 16 residues. The CDR3 DNA follows: TGTGCCAGCAGTTACTCGAAGGAGGGATGGGGTTCTGGCTACACCTTC. It encodes CASSYSKEGWGSGYTF.

The gene calls are TRBV2 and TRBJ2-2; D is possibly TRBD1 (6 bases). The CDR3 is 15 amino acids. Germline V gene lookup returns CDR1 SNHLY and CDR2 FYNNEI. V lost 8 bases, J lost 0 bases, and 13 bases lay in between. CDR3 in DNA: TGTGCCAGCCGAGTCGGGACACCGAACACCGGGGAGCTGTTTTTT. It specifies CASRVGTPNTGELFF.

CDR3: CASRTEPSYEQYF. In nucleotides, the CDR3 is TGCGCCAGCAGGACAGAACCTTCCTACGAGCAGTACTTC. This chain uses TRBV5-1 with TRBJ2-7, with D maybe TRBD1 (5 bases). The germline CDR1 and CDR2 sequences are SGHRS and YFSETQ. Trimming left V 5 bases short and J 1 base short, with 10 bases between. The CDR3 covers 13 residues.

About this clone: Its ends do not fully match the called genes, so a read error is possible. The rearrangement links TRBV6-1 to TRBJ2-7; D is ambiguous. The CDR3 is 13 amino acids. Germline CDR1 reads MNHNS; CDR2 reads SASEGT. The CDR3 sequence is CASREGIAYEQYF. In DNA, the CDR3 is TGTGCCAGCAGGGAAGGTATCGCCTACGAGCAGTACTTC.

This chain links TRBV3-1 (or the pseudogene TRBV3-2) with TRBJ2-6; no reliable D call. Germline-derived CDR1 and CDR2 are LGHDT and YNNKEL (reference sequence). The CDR3 is made up of 15 amino acids. The V end was cut by 4 bases, the J end by 0 bases, with 7 bases between. CDR3 nucleotides: TGTGCCAGCAGCCTACGAAGCTCTGGGGCCAACGTCCTGACTTTC. Encoded protein: CASSLRSSGANVLTF.

The chain is built from TRBV10-3 and TRBJ1-1, with D hard to call. Trimming stripped 2 bases from V and 3 bases from J, with 10 bases between. The CDR3 is 14 amino acids. The germline gives CDR1 ENHRY, CDR2 SYGVKD. CDR3 loop: CAISEGNLYTEAFF. CDR3 bases: TGTGCCATCAGTGAGGGGAACCTATACACTGAAGCTTTCTTT.